The rows below give T cell receptor beta chains drawn from one sample of a study of T cells in Graves' hyperthyroidism and ophthalmopathy. TCRdb redid the calling of the multiplex PCR reads with MiXCR, one entry per CDR3 protein. The table has some 300,000 distinct CDR3 sequences, roughly 19% seen once; the top ten hold about two fifths. The sequencing input was blood. These receptors were taken from a man aged 45-65 years with Graves' ophthalmopathy. The CDR3 runs from the conserved cysteine through the conserved F or W. The order of the fields is D gene, clone size, J gene, V gene, CDR3 protein, CDR3 DNA. D genes are given only for firm matches. Some rows have no size entry. The others give once, few or many, or a class for an expanded clone.

>TRBD2|.|TRBJ2-2|TRBV7-3
CASSGALAGAGTGELFF
TGTGCCAGCAGCGGCGCCCTAGCGGGAGCGGGCACCGGGGAGCTGTTTTTT
>.|.|TRBJ2-1|TRBV29-1
CSVERDEQFF
TGCAGTGTTGAGAGGGACGAGCAGTTCTTC
>.|many|TRBJ2-7|TRBV28
CASSLTGGAYEQYF
TGTGCCAGCAGTTTAACTGGGGGCGCGTACGAGCAGTACTTC
>TRBD2|many|TRBJ2-1|TRBV2
CASSEAASGTGEQFF
TGTGCCAGCAGTGAAGCGGCTAGCGGGACGGGTGAGCAGTTCTTC
>TRBD1|many|TRBJ2-7|TRBV7-9
CASSLGQMQQYF
TGTGCCAGCAGCTTGGGACAGATGCAGCAGTACTTC
>TRBD2|.|TRBJ2-1|TRBV10-2
CASRANSGGKQFF
TGCGCCAGCAGGGCTAATTCCGGGGGGAAACAGTTCTTC
>TRBD2|many|TRBJ2-3|TRBV24-1
CATSDPLAGESDTQYF
TGTGCCACCAGTGATCCTTTAGCGGGAGAGTCAGATACGCAGTATTTT
>.|.|TRBJ2-2|TRBV6-1
CASSLGWDTGELFF
TGTGCCAGCAGTCTGGGGTGGGACACCGGGGAGCTGTTTTTT
>TRBD1|many|TRBJ1-5|TRBV11-3
CASSQVHRGHSNQPQHF
TGTGCCAGCAGCCAAGTGCACAGGGGCCACAGCAATCAGCCCCAGCATTTT
>.|few|TRBJ2-3|TRBV6-1
CASRPRTVSTDTQYF
TGTGCCAGCAGGCCTCGGACGGTTAGCACAGATACGCAGTATTTT
>TRBD2|.|TRBJ2-4|TRBV7-3
CASSLIGGSDIQYF
TGTGCCAGCAGCTTAATTGGCGGGAGTGACATTCAGTACTTC
>TRBD1|few|TRBJ1-3|TRBV24-1
CATSSGGQGLFGNTIYF
TGTGCCACCAGTTCCGGGGGACAGGGGTTATTTGGAAACACCATATATTTT
>TRBD1|many|TRBJ2-7|TRBV2
CASMLGQGTHEQYF
TGTGCCAGCATGCTGGGACAGGGGACCCACGAGCAGTACTTC
>.|many|TRBJ1-1|TRBV29-1
CSVEDWGQLNTEAFF
TGCAGCGTTGAAGATTGGGGTCAGTTGAACACTGAAGCTTTCTTT
>.|many|TRBJ2-7|TRBV5-1
CASSLQGGGYEQYF
TGCGCCAGCAGCTTACAGGGTGGCGGCTACGAGCAGTACTTC
>.|.|TRBJ1-4|TRBV18
CASSPNGYNEKLFF
TGTGCCAGCTCACCAAACGGATACAATGAAAAACTGTTTTTT
>TRBD2|many|TRBJ2-7|TRBV30
CAWTRTSGRAQQYF
TGTGCCTGGACCCGGACTAGCGGGAGGGCCCAGCAGTACTTC
>TRBD2|.|TRBJ2-4|TRBV15
CATSTWGLAGGLAKNIQYF
TGTGCCACCAGCACCTGGGGACTAGCGGGAGGACTAGCCAAAAACATTCAGTACTTC
>TRBD1|.|TRBJ1-1|TRBV19
CASSPGTGNEAFF
TGTGCCAGTAGTCCCGGGACAGGGAACGAAGCTTTCTTT
>.|many|TRBJ2-7|TRBV5-1
CASTPSGEGPREQYF
TGCGCCAGCACACCCTCAGGGGAGGGCCCTCGCGAGCAGTACTTC
>.|.|TRBJ1-1|TRBV6-2/TRBV6-3
CASFWGDTEAFF
TGTGCCAGCTTTTGGGGGGACACTGAAGCTTTCTTT
>TRBD2|.|TRBJ2-1|TRBV9
CASSSGTSVRGQFF
TGTGCCAGCAGTTCCGGGACTAGCGTTCGAGGGCAGTTCTTC
>.|few|TRBJ1-2|TRBV27
CASSPDFNYGYTF
TGTGCCAGCAGCCCAGATTTTAACTATGGCTACACCTTC
>.|many|TRBJ2-5|TRBV7-8
CASTRQSYQETQYF
TGTGCCAGCACCCGACAGTCGTACCAAGAGACCCAGTACTTC
>.|.|TRBJ2-7|TRBV7-9
CASSLGQSNEQYF
TGTGCCAGCAGCTTAGGTCAGTCGAACGAGCAGTACTTC
>TRBD1|many|TRBJ1-1|TRBV7-9
CASSTGGRGVNTEAFF
TGTGCCAGCAGCACAGGGGGCAGAGGGGTGAACACTGAAGCTTTCTTT
>TRBD2|.|TRBJ2-3|TRBV5-1
CASSWGTSADPTDTQYF
TGCGCCAGCAGCTGGGGGACTAGCGCGGACCCCACAGATACGCAGTATTTT
>.|many|TRBJ2-3|TRBV20-1
CSARTYNSDTQYF
TGCAGTGCTAGGACTTACAACTCAGATACGCAGTATTTT
>.|few|TRBJ2-5|TRBV19
CASSILGGVQETQYF
TGTGCCAGTAGTATCCTTGGCGGGGTCCAAGAGACCCAGTACTTC
>.|few|TRBJ1-5|TRBV5-6
CASSPSGGQPQHF
TGTGCCAGCAGCCCGTCTGGGGGCCAGCCCCAGCATTTT
>.|.|TRBJ2-4|TRBV5-1
CAANSKNIQYF
TGCGCCGCCAACTCCAAAAACATTCAGTACTTC
>TRBD1|many|TRBJ2-7|TRBV5-1
CASSLRDRGTYEQYF
TGCGCCAGCAGCTTGCGCGACAGGGGAACCTACGAGCAGTACTTC
>.|few|TRBJ2-7|TRBV5-5
CASSLSPGTYEQYF
TGTGCCAGCAGCTTGTCGCCAGGAACCTACGAGCAGTACTTC
>TRBD1|.|TRBJ2-1|TRBV7-2
CASSLTPRGRWSEQFF
TGTGCCAGCAGCCTCACCCCTAGGGGGCGATGGAGTGAGCAGTTCTTC
>TRBD2|few|TRBJ2-3|TRBV5-5
CASSLVREVPDTQYF
TGTGCCAGCAGCTTGGTACGGGAGGTCCCAGATACGCAGTATTTT
>.|.|TRBJ2-7|TRBV13
CASSSETLTYEQYF
TGTGCCAGCAGCTCGGAAACCCTTACCTACGAGCAGTACTTC
>.|.|TRBJ1-5|TRBV7-9
CASSFEQGNQPQHF
TGTGCCAGCAGCTTCGAACAGGGTAATCAGCCCCAGCATTTT
>TRBD2|few|TRBJ2-3|TRBV20-1
CSAPLAGVGDTQYF
TGCAGTGCTCCCCTAGCGGGAGTGGGAGATACGCAGTATTTT
>TRBD1|.|TRBJ1-1|TRBV19
CASQDRESTEAFF
TGTGCCAGCCAGGACAGGGAGAGCACTGAAGCTTTCTTT
>.|many|TRBJ1-4|TRBV7-9
CASSLRLSGEGEKLFF
TGTGCCAGCAGCTTGCGCCTATCAGGGGAAGGAGAAAAACTGTTTTTT
>TRBD2|few|TRBJ2-1|TRBV20-1
CSATRLAGDYNEQFF
TGCAGTGCTACCAGACTAGCGGGAGACTACAATGAGCAGTTCTTC
>.|many|TRBJ2-5|TRBV18
CASSSGRGKETQYF
TGTGCCAGCTCATCTGGTCGCGGCAAAGAGACCCAGTACTTC
>.|once|TRBJ2-3|TRBV4-1
CASSQDGLADTQYF
TGCGCCAGCAGCCAAGATGGCCTAGCGGATACGCAGTATTTT